A selection of T cell receptor beta chains follows, all from one sample in a study of T cells in Graves' hyperthyroidism and ophthalmopathy. TCRdb re-called the multiplex PCR reads with MiXCR, one entry per CDR3 protein. There are some 770,000 distinct CDR3 sequences in the sample; 16% occur only once, and roughly 8% lies in the top ten. The specimen sequenced was blood. The origin of the receptors is a man between 18 and 29 years old with Graves' hyperthyroidism. CDR3s include the opening cysteine and the closing phenylalanine or tryptophan. A D gene is named only where the DNA matches it firmly. Where a row states a size, it is once, few, many or the class of an expanded clone; other rows omit it.

clone size,V gene,J gene,D gene,CDR3 length,CDR3 protein,CDR3 DNA
NA,TRBV7-9,TRBJ2-7,TRBD2,14,CASSSTSDPYEQYF,TGTGCCAGCAGCTCGACTAGCGATCCCTACGAGCAGTACTTC
few,TRBV7-8,TRBJ2-1,TRBD2,15,CASSLKWLAGDEQFF,TGTGCCAGCAGCTTAAAATGGCTGGCGGGAGACGAGCAGTTCTTC
many,TRBV19,TRBJ1-1,NA,13,CASKHPFRLQAFF,TGTGCCAGTAAACACCCCTTCCGGCTCCAAGCTTTCTTT
many,TRBV4-1,TRBJ2-5,NA,14,CASSQEDSGETQYF,TGCGCCAGCAGCCAAGAAGATAGCGGAGAGACCCAGTACTTC
NA,TRBV6-2/TRBV6-3,TRBJ1-5,NA,15,CASSYIAGRNQPQHF,TGTGCCAGCAGTTACATTGCAGGGCGCAATCAGCCCCAGCATTTT
NA,TRBV3-1,TRBJ2-2,TRBD2,20,CASSQDPRLGLAANTGELFF,TGTGCCAGCAGCCAAGATCCCCGGCTGGGACTAGCGGCAAACACCGGGGAGCTGTTTTTT
many,TRBV30,TRBJ1-5,NA,13,CAWSQGSNQPQHF,TGTGCCTGGAGCCAGGGTAGCAATCAGCCCCAGCATTTT
many,TRBV20-1,TRBJ1-6,NA,13,CSAVELQGSPLHF,TGCAGTGCTGTAGAACTGCAGGGCTCACCCCTCCACTTT
NA,TRBV9,TRBJ2-4,NA,15,CASSVGQLAKNIQYF,TGTGCCAGCAGCGTAGGGCAGCTAGCCAAAAACATTCAGTACTTC
many,TRBV6-1,TRBJ2-1,TRBD2,14,CASSVSGGDNEQFF,TGTGCCAGCAGTGTTAGCGGGGGTGACAATGAGCAGTTCTTC
NA,TRBV12-3/TRBV12-4,TRBJ2-1,NA,14,CASSGGLGSHEQFF,TGTGCCAGCAGTGGGGGACTGGGGTCCCATGAGCAGTTCTTC
many,TRBV30,TRBJ2-7,NA,14,CAWDNLGPGYEQYF,TGTGCCTGGGATAATCTGGGACCGGGATACGAGCAGTACTTC
many,TRBV20-1,TRBJ2-7,TRBD1,16,CSARIPGTASSYEQYF,TGCAGTGCTCGAATCCCCGGGACAGCAAGCTCCTACGAGCAGTACTTC
many,TRBV11-2,TRBJ2-2,TRBD2,15,CASSLVGTSTGELFF,TGTGCCAGCAGCTTAGTGGGGACTAGCACCGGGGAGCTGTTTTTT
many,TRBV11-2,TRBJ2-3,NA,15,CASSPGQGYTDTQYF,TGTGCCAGCAGCCCGGGGCAGGGTTACACAGATACGCAGTATTTT
many,TRBV18,TRBJ2-2,NA,14,CASSRGRNTGELFF,TGTGCCAGCTCACGCGGGCGTAACACCGGGGAGCTGTTTTTT
many,TRBV18,TRBJ2-3,NA,12,CASSPPGDTQYF,TGTGCCAGCTCACCACCGGGAGATACGCAGTATTTT
NA,TRBV20-1,TRBJ2-3,TRBD2,13,CSASASGKDTRYF,TGCAGTGCTAGCGCTAGCGGGAAGGATACGCGGTATTTT
NA,TRBV24-1,TRBJ1-4,TRBD1,13,CAVGDSQNEKLFF,TGTGCCGTCGGGGACAGCCAGAATGAAAAACTGTTTTTT
many,TRBV20-1,TRBJ2-7,TRBD2,14,CSADQLAGLYEQYF,TGCAGTGCCGACCAACTAGCGGGGCTCTACGAGCAGTACTTC
NA,TRBV12-3/TRBV12-4,TRBJ2-1,NA,15,CAISHPDSLLDEQFF,TGTGCCATCAGTCACCCGGACTCCCTGTTGGATGAGCAGTTCTTC
NA,TRBV11-1,TRBJ2-1,NA,15,CASSPGPSERDEQFF,TGTGCCAGCAGCCCCGGGCCCTCAGAACGTGATGAGCAGTTCTTC
few,TRBV4-1,TRBJ2-7,TRBD1,15,CASSQVKGAPGEQYF,TGCGCCAGCAGCCAAGTTAAGGGGGCGCCGGGGGAGCAGTACTTC
few,TRBV12-5,TRBJ1-2,NA,12,CASATDTYGYTF,TGTGCTAGTGCCACTGACACTTATGGCTACACCTTC
few,TRBV6-6,TRBJ2-3,TRBD2,16,CASSYALAGVTDTQYF,TGTGCCAGCAGTTACGCACTAGCGGGAGTTACAGATACGCAGTATTTT
NA,TRBV5-1,TRBJ1-1,NA,14,CASSPWGRNTEAFF,TGCGCCAGCAGCCCCTGGGGGCGTAACACTGAAGCTTTCTTT
NA,TRBV9,TRBJ2-3,TRBD1,16,CASSVEQGLGTDTQYF,TGTGCCAGCAGCGTAGAACAGGGGCTCGGTACAGATACGCAGTATTTT
NA,TRBV10-3,TRBJ2-7,NA,15,CAISEPPGSSYEQYF,TGTGCCATCAGTGAGCCGCCCGGGAGCTCCTACGAGCAGTACTTC
few,TRBV5-6,TRBJ1-1,NA,14,CASSRIGLNTEAFF,TGTGCCAGCAGTAGGATAGGACTAAACACTGAAGCTTTCTTT
many,TRBV18,TRBJ2-5,NA,14,CASSPNTVAETQYF,TGTGCCAGCTCACCAAACACGGTGGCCGAGACCCAGTACTTC
many,TRBV19,TRBJ2-1,TRBD1,15,CASSILGTAYNEQFF,TGTGCCAGTAGTATCCTCGGGACAGCCTACAATGAGCAGTTCTTC
NA,TRBV11-2,TRBJ2-7,NA,13,CASSLGGFNEQYF,TGTGCCAGCAGCTTAGGAGGGTTCAACGAGCAGTACTTC
NA,TRBV27,TRBJ2-1,TRBD2,15,CASSLALAGASEQFF,TGTGCCAGCAGTTTAGCACTAGCGGGAGCAAGTGAGCAGTTCTTC
NA,TRBV29-1,TRBJ1-1,NA,9,CGGGTEAFF,TGCGGGGGGGGCACTGAAGCTTTCTTT
few,TRBV19,TRBJ2-3,NA,13,CASSGPSTDTQCF,TGTGCCAGTTCAGGTCCTAGCACAGATACGCAGTGTTTT
NA,TRBV7-9,TRBJ2-3,NA,16,CASASRRDTSTDTQYF,TGTGCCAGCGCCTCAAGAAGGGATACTAGCACAGATACGCAGTATTTT
many,TRBV28,TRBJ2-1,TRBD1,16,CASSLTGTGGQDEQFF,TGTGCCAGCAGTTTGACGGGGACAGGGGGCCAGGATGAGCAGTTCTTC
many,TRBV7-2,TRBJ2-7,NA,14,CASSLAAGRYEQYF,TGTGCCAGCAGCTTAGCGGCAGGGAGGTACGAGCAGTACTTC
many,TRBV7-2,TRBJ2-1,TRBD2,15,CASSLAGVKYNEQFF,TGTGCCAGCAGCCTAGCGGGAGTTAAGTACAATGAGCAGTTCTTC
few,TRBV18,TRBJ1-4,NA,15,CASSPEGLLNEKLFF,TGTGCCAGCTCACCAGAGGGACTGCTTAATGAAAAACTGTTTTTT
many,TRBV5-1,TRBJ2-7,NA,15,CASSLGLGPTGEQYF,TGCGCCAGCAGCTTGGGACTAGGCCCCACCGGGGAGCAGTACTTC
NA,TRBV29-1,TRBJ1-2,NA,13,CSVPIRGGYGYTF,TGCAGCGTCCCCATTAGGGGTGGCTATGGCTACACCTTC
many,TRBV28,TRBJ2-1,TRBD2,13,CASSLAGANEQFF,TGTGCCAGCAGTTTAGCGGGAGCTAATGAGCAGTTCTTC
few,TRBV27,TRBJ2-7,NA,12,CASRGILHEQYF,TGTGCCAGCAGAGGGATCCTCCACGAGCAGTACTTC
many,TRBV7-9,TRBJ2-3,TRBD2,16,CASSQRTSANTDTQYF,TGTGCCAGCAGCCAGCGGACTAGCGCAAACACAGATACGCAGTATTTT
many,TRBV5-1,TRBJ1-2,TRBD1,15,CASRRDRVPNYGYTF,TGCGCCAGCAGGCGTGACAGGGTTCCTAACTATGGCTACACCTTC
few,TRBV20-1,TRBJ2-7,NA,14,CSASPLAVTYEQYF,TGCAGTGCTTCCCCCCTGGCGGTTACCTACGAGCAGTACTTC
NA,TRBV27,TRBJ1-2,TRBD1,13,CASRRTGGHGYTF,TGTGCCAGCAGGCGGACAGGGGGCCATGGCTACACCTTC
NA,TRBV19,TRBJ2-1,NA,13,CASSIMQNNEQFF,TGTGCCAGTAGTATAATGCAGAACAATGAGCAGTTCTTC